This T cell receptor (beta chain) appears in the sequencing data of a study of response to subunit inactivated influenza vaccine. This clonotype turned up a few times. Its target is not known. Germline loops: CDR1 SGHRS, CDR2 YFSETQ. V was pared by 2 bases and J by 4 bases, with 12 bases between. This CDR3 region has 14 residues. Study observations and caveats: That few new T cells are recruited by each seasonal influenza vaccination was the authors' suggestion.

Each CDR3 protein gets one entry after TCRdb re-called the RT-PCR reads with MiXCR. The repertoire holds a few hundred thousand distinct CDR3 sequences, with more than 9% as singletons. The chain joins TRBV5-1 to TRBJ2-5; D is unresolved. The clonotype originates from a man aged 45-65 years who received an inactivated influenza vaccine. Here the sequenced sample was non-naive T cells sorted from PBMCs, taken 14 to 15 days before vaccination. CDR3 DNA: TGCGCCAGCAGCTTAGGATCCGGTACAGAGACCCAGTACTTC. Its protein product is CASSLGSGTETQYF.